A selection of T cell receptor beta chains follows, all from one sample in a study of T cells after yellow fever vaccination. TCRdb independently ran MiXCR on the 5' RACE reads; one entry per CDR3 protein. Of about 630,000 distinct CDR3 sequences listed, 9% to 15% are singletons. Sequencing used PBMCs, obtained on the day of the yellow fever booster vaccination. These receptor sequences come from a man aged 30 to 45 who received the YFV17D yellow fever vaccine. Both conserved end residues are part of each CDR3. Each record gives: J gene, V gene, clone size, D gene, CDR3 DNA, CDR3 protein. The D gene is left open where the match is weak. Size values are once, few and many counts, or a class for expanded clones, and some rows have none.

j_call: TRBJ1-5; v_call: TRBV20-1; clone_size: few; d_call: .; cdr3_nt: TGCAGTGCTAGAGGGGTTGGGAATAGCAATCAGCCCCAGCATTTT; cdr3_aa: CSARGVGNSNQPQHF
j_call: TRBJ2-4; v_call: TRBV20-1; clone_size: .; d_call: .; cdr3_nt: TGCAGTGCTAGAGTCCTAATCGCCGTCGAAAACATTCAGTACTTC; cdr3_aa: CSARVLIAVENIQYF
j_call: TRBJ2-7; v_call: TRBV5-1; clone_size: few; d_call: TRBD1; cdr3_nt: TGCGCCAGCCGACAGGGAAGTATGTCCTACGAGCAGTACTTC; cdr3_aa: CASRQGSMSYEQYF
j_call: TRBJ2-1; v_call: TRBV20-1; clone_size: .; d_call: TRBD2; cdr3_nt: TGCAGTGCTGGTCGGACTAGCGGGAAGGATGAGCAGTTCTTC; cdr3_aa: CSAGRTSGKDEQFF
j_call: TRBJ2-3; v_call: TRBV19; clone_size: .; d_call: TRBD2; cdr3_nt: TGTGCCAGCACCTCATTGGGAGGACTAGCGGGCGTCACAGATACGCAGTATTTT; cdr3_aa: CASTSLGGLAGVTDTQYF
j_call: TRBJ2-5; v_call: TRBV6-2/TRBV6-3; clone_size: .; d_call: TRBD2; cdr3_nt: TGTGCCAGCAGAGACTCGGGACTAGGTGTGGAGACCCAGTACTTC; cdr3_aa: CASRDSGLGVETQYF
j_call: TRBJ2-1; v_call: TRBV20-1; clone_size: few; d_call: .; cdr3_nt: TGCAGGCCGAGGGCTAAGGGCAATGAGCAGTTCTTC; cdr3_aa: CRPRAKGNEQFF
j_call: TRBJ2-1; v_call: TRBV4-3; clone_size: few; d_call: TRBD2; cdr3_nt: TGCGCCAGCAGCCAGACTAGCGGGAGAGGGTCCTACAATGAGCAGTTCTTC; cdr3_aa: CASSQTSGRGSYNEQFF
j_call: TRBJ2-1; v_call: TRBV5-1; clone_size: many; d_call: TRBD2; cdr3_nt: TGCGCCAGCAGCACAAGACTAGCGGGAGCCACATACAATGAGCAGTTCTTC; cdr3_aa: CASSTRLAGATYNEQFF
j_call: TRBJ2-4; v_call: TRBV12-3/TRBV12-4; clone_size: .; d_call: TRBD2; cdr3_nt: TGTGCCAGCAGCAACCGACTAGCAAGCATTCAGTACTTC; cdr3_aa: CASSNRLASIQYF
j_call: TRBJ2-7; v_call: TRBV10-3; clone_size: many; d_call: .; cdr3_nt: TGTGCCATCCGAGGGACCCTGGACGAGCAGTACTTC; cdr3_aa: CAIRGTLDEQYF
j_call: TRBJ2-7; v_call: TRBV7-2; clone_size: few; d_call: TRBD2; cdr3_nt: TGTGCCAGCAGCTTAACTAGCGGGGTGAACTACGAGCAGTACTTC; cdr3_aa: CASSLTSGVNYEQYF
j_call: TRBJ2-3; v_call: TRBV12-3/TRBV12-4; clone_size: many; d_call: .; cdr3_nt: TGTGCCAGCAGTTTTGCAGATACGCAGTATTTT; cdr3_aa: CASSFADTQYF
j_call: TRBJ2-1; v_call: TRBV29-1; clone_size: few; d_call: .; cdr3_nt: TGCAGCGTTGGAGGACAGACCTCCTACAATGAGCAGTTCTTC; cdr3_aa: CSVGGQTSYNEQFF
j_call: TRBJ2-1; v_call: TRBV27; clone_size: .; d_call: TRBD2; cdr3_nt: TGTGCCAGCAGCACCCCCGGGACTAGCGTCTACAATGAGCAGTTCTTC; cdr3_aa: CASSTPGTSVYNEQFF
j_call: TRBJ2-2; v_call: TRBV3-1; clone_size: .; d_call: TRBD2; cdr3_nt: TGTGCCAGCAGCCAACTAACTAGCGGGATAAACACCGGGGAGCTGTTTTTT; cdr3_aa: CASSQLTSGINTGELFF
j_call: TRBJ2-7; v_call: TRBV5-6; clone_size: few; d_call: .; cdr3_nt: TGTGCCAGCAGCCCCCCCCGTGGAGGGGACCCTTTCTACGAGCAGTACTTC; cdr3_aa: CASSPPRGGDPFYEQYF
j_call: TRBJ2-3; v_call: TRBV20-1; clone_size: .; d_call: TRBD2; cdr3_nt: TGCAGTGCTAAGCGGGACCCCACAGATACGCAGTATTTT; cdr3_aa: CSAKRDPTDTQYF
j_call: TRBJ2-3; v_call: TRBV20-1; clone_size: few; d_call: TRBD2; cdr3_nt: TGCAGTGCTAGAGTTGGGCTAGCGGCCACAGATACGCAGTATTTT; cdr3_aa: CSARVGLAATDTQYF
j_call: TRBJ2-7; v_call: TRBV2; clone_size: few; d_call: .; cdr3_nt: TGTGCCACAACTAGTTTCTACGAGCAGTACTTC; cdr3_aa: CATTSFYEQYF
j_call: TRBJ2-7; v_call: TRBV5-6; clone_size: many; d_call: TRBD2; cdr3_nt: TGTGCCAGCAGCTACCTGACTAGCGGTCCGCTAGGCGAGCAGTACTTC; cdr3_aa: CASSYLTSGPLGEQYF
j_call: TRBJ2-7; v_call: TRBV4-3; clone_size: .; d_call: .; cdr3_nt: TGCGCCAGCAGCCAAGGGGCCTTAGGGGAGCAGTACTTC; cdr3_aa: CASSQGALGEQYF
j_call: TRBJ2-5; v_call: TRBV20-1; clone_size: .; d_call: .; cdr3_nt: TGCAGTGCTAGCCCCCCCCCGGGAGAGACCCAGTACTTC; cdr3_aa: CSASPPPGETQYF
j_call: TRBJ2-1; v_call: TRBV7-3; clone_size: .; d_call: .; cdr3_nt: TGTGCCAGCAGCTTAATACAGGGTCCCTACAATGAGCAGATCTTC; cdr3_aa: CASSLIQGPYNEQIF
j_call: TRBJ2-5; v_call: TRBV10-3; clone_size: few; d_call: .; cdr3_nt: TGTGCCATCAGTGACCGTGCCTCAGCTGAGACCCAGTACTTC; cdr3_aa: CAISDRASAETQYF
j_call: TRBJ2-1; v_call: TRBV20-1; clone_size: few; d_call: TRBD2; cdr3_nt: TGCAGTGCTAGCAGGCTCGGGAGGGAGTACAATGAGCAGTTCTTC; cdr3_aa: CSASRLGREYNEQFF
j_call: TRBJ2-1; v_call: TRBV7-2; clone_size: few; d_call: TRBD1; cdr3_nt: TGTGCCAGCAGCCAAGTCGGGACAGGGGGCAATGAGCAGTTCTTC; cdr3_aa: CASSQVGTGGNEQFF
j_call: TRBJ2-1; v_call: TRBV19; clone_size: .; d_call: .; cdr3_nt: TGTGCCAGTAGTCCGGAGACTAGCTCCTACAATGAGCAGTTCTTC; cdr3_aa: CASSPETSSYNEQFF
j_call: TRBJ2-1; v_call: TRBV29-1; clone_size: .; d_call: TRBD2; cdr3_nt: TGCAGCTCTAGCGGGACTAGCAGCTACAATGAGCAGTTCTTC; cdr3_aa: CSSSGTSSYNEQFF
j_call: TRBJ2-7; v_call: TRBV5-1; clone_size: .; d_call: TRBD2; cdr3_nt: TGCGCCAGCATGACGACTAGCGGGATCAACGAGCAGTACTTC; cdr3_aa: CASMTTSGINEQYF
j_call: TRBJ1-1; v_call: TRBV5-1; clone_size: .; d_call: .; cdr3_nt: TGCGCCAGCAGCTTGGGGACTGTGGTTAGGAACACTGAAGCTTTCTTT; cdr3_aa: CASSLGTVVRNTEAFF
j_call: TRBJ2-7; v_call: TRBV20-1; clone_size: few; d_call: .; cdr3_nt: TGCAGTGCCTTAGCACATAGTCGAATGTTGGGCGAGCAGTACTTC; cdr3_aa: CSALAHSRMLGEQYF
j_call: TRBJ2-5; v_call: TRBV23-1; clone_size: .; d_call: .; cdr3_nt: TGCGCCAGCACCCCCCCCCGCCAGGGAGTGACCCAGTACTTC; cdr3_aa: CASTPPRQGVTQYF
j_call: TRBJ2-2; v_call: TRBV5-1; clone_size: once; d_call: TRBD1; cdr3_nt: TGCGCCAGCCGACAGGGGGCGGAGCTGTTTTTT; cdr3_aa: CASRQGAELFF
j_call: TRBJ2-5; v_call: TRBV5-4; clone_size: .; d_call: .; cdr3_nt: TGTGCCAGCAGCTTGGCCGGGGAGGTGGAGACCCAGTACTTC; cdr3_aa: CASSLAGEVETQYF
j_call: TRBJ2-6; v_call: TRBV6-5; clone_size: .; d_call: .; cdr3_nt: TGTGCCAGCAGCTTACAAGGGCGCTCTGGGGCCAACGTCCTGACTTTC; cdr3_aa: CASSLQGRSGANVLTF
j_call: TRBJ2-1; v_call: TRBV12-3/TRBV12-4; clone_size: few; d_call: .; cdr3_nt: TGTGCCAGGCCCAAGCGGCTAGTTGGGTTCTTC; cdr3_aa: CARPKRLVGFF
j_call: TRBJ2-7; v_call: TRBV28; clone_size: .; d_call: TRBD1; cdr3_nt: TGTGCCAGCAGCCGACCGGGACAGGGGGACTACGAGCAGTACTTC; cdr3_aa: CASSRPGQGDYEQYF
j_call: TRBJ2-3; v_call: TRBV29-1; clone_size: few; d_call: .; cdr3_nt: TGCAGCGCCGGAAGGCGGGGATCCACAGATACGCAGTATTTT; cdr3_aa: CSAGRRGSTDTQYF
j_call: TRBJ2-2; v_call: TRBV27; clone_size: few; d_call: TRBD2; cdr3_nt: TGTGCCAGCAGTTTATGGTCTAGCGGGAGTGGTACCGGGGAGCTGTTTTTT; cdr3_aa: CASSLWSSGSGTGELFF
j_call: TRBJ2-1; v_call: TRBV5-1; clone_size: few; d_call: .; cdr3_nt: TGCGCCAGCAGCTTGGCACCCAGGGCTAGGTCCTACAATGAGCAGTTCTTC; cdr3_aa: CASSLAPRARSYNEQFF
j_call: TRBJ2-1; v_call: TRBV7-3; clone_size: few; d_call: .; cdr3_nt: TGTGCCAGCAGCTTTTCGTGGTACAATGAGCAGTTCTTC; cdr3_aa: CASSFSWYNEQFF
j_call: TRBJ2-7; v_call: TRBV5-1; clone_size: .; d_call: .; cdr3_nt: TGCGCCAGCAGCTTGCGCAGGGGACACGAGCAGTACTTC; cdr3_aa: CASSLRRGHEQYF
j_call: TRBJ2-7; v_call: TRBV3-1; clone_size: few; d_call: .; cdr3_nt: TGTGCCAGCAGCCACGGGGGACCAAGCCCCTACGAGCAGTACTTC; cdr3_aa: CASSHGGPSPYEQYF
j_call: TRBJ2-2; v_call: TRBV30; clone_size: few; d_call: .; cdr3_nt: TGTGCCTGGAGTGTACGGGCTACTCTCGCCGGGGAGCTGTTTTTT; cdr3_aa: CAWSVRATLAGELFF
j_call: TRBJ2-1; v_call: TRBV7-2; clone_size: many; d_call: TRBD1; cdr3_nt: TGTGCCAGCAGCTTAGTGGCAGGGGGCCCCAATGAGCAGTTCTTC; cdr3_aa: CASSLVAGGPNEQFF
j_call: TRBJ2-3; v_call: TRBV29-1; clone_size: .; d_call: .; cdr3_nt: TGCAGCGTTGAAGCGGCGGGGACGACAGTGGGCACAGATACGCAGTATTTT; cdr3_aa: CSVEAAGTTVGTDTQYF
j_call: TRBJ2-3; v_call: TRBV7-2; clone_size: few; d_call: .; cdr3_nt: TGTGCCAGCAGCTTATACGGGGGTTCAAATACGCAGTATTTT; cdr3_aa: CASSLYGGSNTQYF
j_call: TRBJ2-3; v_call: TRBV18; clone_size: many; d_call: TRBD2; cdr3_nt: TGTGCCAGCTTAAGGGCCAACCCGGCGGGAGTTACAGATACGCAGTATTTT; cdr3_aa: CASLRANPAGVTDTQYF
j_call: TRBJ2-6; v_call: TRBV6-5; clone_size: few; d_call: .; cdr3_nt: TGTGCCAGCAGTTACTCCGGACCGTCACCCCTCTCTGGGGCCAACGTCCTGACTTTC; cdr3_aa: CASSYSGPSPLSGANVLTF
j_call: TRBJ2-7; v_call: TRBV16; clone_size: .; d_call: TRBD2; cdr3_nt: TGTGCCAGCAGCCAAAGGACTAGCGGGCAGTACTTC; cdr3_aa: CASSQRTSGQYF